This TCR beta chain was found in a study of cytomegalovirus exposure and HLA in healthy donors. General observations from the study: That first-cohort TCR clusters tended to co-occur in the approximately 110 validation repertoires was found in a later analysis.

Sequencing used immunoSEQ multiplex PCR; TCRdb keeps in-frame clones, though not all of them. The table includes about 73,000 clones, roughly 90% detected once. This clone was picked up a small number of times. Its specificity is not known. Germline V lookup: CDR1 ENHRY, CDR2 SYGVKD. With 10 bases removed from V and 0 bases from J, the gap between germline ends came to 14 bases. The CDR3 extends over 14 amino acids. Material for sequencing was PBMCs. This clonotype originated in a woman between 18 and 29 years old in good health and CMV-seropositive. This chain uses TRBV10-3 with TRBJ2-3; a possible D gene is TRBD2 (5 bases). The CDR3 sequence is CATSSGGSTDTQYF. In DNA, the CDR3 is TGTGCCACCTCATCGGGCGGGAGCACAGATACGCAGTATTTT.